This TCR beta chain appears in the sequencing data of a study of blood T cell repertoires in COVID-19 (TCRdb year 2020). Background for the entire study: Samples covering the acute and convalescent phases of COVID-19 were provided by collaborators in the United States, Italy and Spain. The samples were drawn from two sources: the first 160 participants of the ongoing ImmuneRACE study, and 1,254 subjects contributed by 6 global collaborators. The material from the prospective study consisted of cDNA or gDNA derived from T cells, B-cell-depleted T cells, or PBMCs. Subjects who had been exposed to COVID-19, were actively infected with it, or had recovered from it provided the deeply sampled blood TCRbeta repertoires that made up the dataset. The repertoires were released in a freely available public database meant as a resource for research on the immune response to SARS-CoV-2. Where available, HLA class I and class II types were obtained from metadata supplied by the sample provider rather than from assay-based typing. Sample metadata almost always included a de-identified subject ID, COVID-19 status, age in years and sex. What the research found in general, with its limitations: Clinical and demographic metadata were provided uncurated, with the amount varying by source and participant.

Concerning this clone: The target of this receptor is not known. Base qualities are missing; no much larger clone stands one base away.

Collaborating institutions collected whole blood in K2EDTA tubes following their own protocols. For TCRbeta analysis, collaborators shipped samples as frozen whole blood, isolated PBMCs, or DNA extracted from either of those sample types. The immunoSEQ Assay, a bias-controlled multiplex PCR, was used to amplify TCRbeta CDR3 regions from genomic DNA. As for the authors' bioinformatics: The number of nucleated cells in each sample was estimated by amplification of reference gene primers within the assay. To quantify the absolute abundance of each unique TCRbeta CDR3 rearrangement, sequence reads were collapsed and filtered. For each sample, productive Simpson clonality was calculated as the square root of Simpson's diversity index across productive rearrangements. Imported from immuneACCESS, the table was reduced by TCRdb to in-frame sequences with V and J called. These copies leave out some clones; in studies compared against another copy, an unresolved V gene accounts for under half, and the cause of the remainder is not known. V and J calls and clone size are as listed in that table; D and trimming were resolved from the DNA. The sample yields roughly 700,000 clones; more than 80% were counted once. The ten largest make up over 0.2% of the sample.

V ends up 0 bases short and J 0 bases short, with an unmatched junction base count of 6. Including cysteine and phenylalanine, the CDR3 has 16 amino acids. Of the read, only the CDR3 DNA is kept; its 48 bases are in frame from base 1. Looking up the germline V gene (reference sequence) yields CDR1 SGHNT and CDR2 YYREEE. Sequencing was performed on peripheral blood. The chain employs TRBV5-4 and TRBJ2-7, and 7 junctional nucleotides match TRBD1. The origin of this receptor is a woman under 30 with acute or convalescent COVID-19. The DNA reads as follows: TGTGCCAGCAGCTTGGGACAGGGTTTCGGCTCCTACGAGCAGTACTTC. This encodes CASSLGQGFGSYEQYF.